The clone carrying this T cell receptor (beta chain) was seen a few times. The antigen remains unidentified. Through Arm-PCR of CDR3 regions and iRepertoire HTBI primers, TCR beta libraries were built. MiXCR, run by TCRdb on the multiplex PCR reads, gives a single entry per CDR3 protein. The sample contains approximately 690,000 distinct CDR3 sequences, around 30% of which appear only once. Time point noted: persistent/refractory GD, antithyroid drugs over 5 years with positive TRAb. PBMCs provided the RNA from which the TCR library was made. EDTA tubes collected approximately 10 milliliters of peripheral blood. CDR1 and CDR2 (germline): SQVTM, ANQGSEA. Losses at the gene ends were 6 bases for V and 2 bases for J; bases not matched to a gene: 6. The CDR3 consists of 13 residues. The sample comes from a study of regulatory T cells in long-lasting Graves disease. Turning to the study itself: It was over 5 years of antithyroid drugs, with positive TSH receptor antibodies, that meant persistent Graves' disease.

General study findings and limits: Among the persistent patients, some 2,900 public clonotypes were shared, more than the roughly 900 shared among new patients. Favoring TRBV28, TRBJ1-2 and TRBJ2-5 was a feature seen in persistent disease.

This rearrangement joins TRBV29-1 to TRBJ1-1; 7 bases are shared with TRBD1. Here the sequenced sample was peripheral blood mononuclear cells (PBMCs), taken when the disease was refractory, from a patient treated with antithyroid drugs. The source is a female donor with Graves disease. The CDR3 here is CSVQGQTNTEAFF. The DNA for the CDR3 is TGCAGCGTCCAGGGACAGACTAACACTGAAGCTTTCTTT.